This entry concerns a single T cell receptor (beta chain). Its matching antigen is unknown. Germline V gene lookup returns CDR1 MNHEY and CDR2 SMNVEV (reference sequence). The CDR3 is 15 residues long. V lost 2 bases and J 1 base, leaving 8 bases between the germline ends. Produced via immunoSEQ multiplex PCR; TCRdb's table is partial and in-frame only. The table records under 1,900,000 clones, around 98.5% of them present only once. This sample is drawn from a study of shared clonotypes between healthy human individuals. General study points: Clonotypes not shared had lower generation probabilities than those common to all four donors.

Sequenced: naive CD4+ T cells sorted from blood. Indicated subset: CD45RA+ positively selected. This chain connects TRBV27 to TRBJ2-2; a weak D match, TRBD1 (6 bases). The source is a man aged 30 to 39 in good health. This CDR3 reads CASSLNRENTGELFF. CDR3 nucleotide sequence: TGTGCCAGCAGTTTAAACAGGGAGAACACCGGGGAGCTGTTTTTT.